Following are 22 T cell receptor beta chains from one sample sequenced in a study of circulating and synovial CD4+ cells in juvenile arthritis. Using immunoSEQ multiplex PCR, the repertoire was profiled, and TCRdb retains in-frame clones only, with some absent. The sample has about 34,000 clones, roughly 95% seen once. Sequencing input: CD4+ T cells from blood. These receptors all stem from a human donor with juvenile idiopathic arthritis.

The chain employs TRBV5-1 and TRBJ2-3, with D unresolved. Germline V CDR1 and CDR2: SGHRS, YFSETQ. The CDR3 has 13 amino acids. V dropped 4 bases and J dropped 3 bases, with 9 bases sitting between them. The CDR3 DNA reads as TGCGCCAGCAGCCCCCCGGTAACAGATACGCAGTATTTT. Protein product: CASSPPVTDTQYF.

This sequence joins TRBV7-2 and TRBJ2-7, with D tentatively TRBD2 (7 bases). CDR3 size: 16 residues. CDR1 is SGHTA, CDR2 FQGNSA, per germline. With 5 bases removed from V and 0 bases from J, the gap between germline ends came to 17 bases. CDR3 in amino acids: CASSPIGGGSSYEQYF. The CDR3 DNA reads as TGTGCCAGCAGCCCTATAGGGGGGGGCTCCTCCTACGAGCAGTACTTC.

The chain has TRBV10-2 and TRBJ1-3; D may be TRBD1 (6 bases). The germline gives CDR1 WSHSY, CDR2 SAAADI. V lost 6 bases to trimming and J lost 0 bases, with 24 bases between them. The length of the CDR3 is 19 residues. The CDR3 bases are TGCGCCAGCAGAGACCAATATTACGGACAGCTCTACTCTGGAAACACCATATATTTT. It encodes CASRDQYYGQLYSGNTIYF.

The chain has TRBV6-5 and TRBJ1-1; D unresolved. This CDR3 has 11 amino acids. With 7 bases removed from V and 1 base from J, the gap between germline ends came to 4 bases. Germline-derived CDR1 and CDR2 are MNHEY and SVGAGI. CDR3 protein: CASTRNTEAFF. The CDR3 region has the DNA TGTGCCAGCACTAGGAACACTGAAGCTTTCTTT.

CDR3 DNA sequence: TGTGCCAGCAGCCAATATACACAGGGGAGTAATGAAAAACTGTTTTTT. This sequence encodes CASSQYTQGSNEKLFF. The chain couples TRBV7-8 to TRBJ1-4; 7 positions agree with TRBD1. Per the germline V gene, CDR1 is SGHVS and CDR2 is FQNEAQ. V gave up 5 bases and J gave up 4 bases; unmatched junction bases: 10. This CDR3 comprises 16 residues.

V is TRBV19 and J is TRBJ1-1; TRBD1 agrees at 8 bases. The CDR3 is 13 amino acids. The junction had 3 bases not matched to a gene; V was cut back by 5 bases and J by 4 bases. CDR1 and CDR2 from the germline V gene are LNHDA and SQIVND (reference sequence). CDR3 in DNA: TGTGCCAGTAGTCCCCAGGGGGCCACTGAAGCTTTCTTT. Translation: CASSPQGATEAFF.

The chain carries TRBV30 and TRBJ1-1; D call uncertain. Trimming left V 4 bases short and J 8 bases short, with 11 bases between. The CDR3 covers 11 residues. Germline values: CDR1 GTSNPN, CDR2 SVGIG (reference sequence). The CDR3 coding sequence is TGTGCCTGGATTCGCAGGAGGGAAGCTTTCTTT. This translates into CAWIRRREAFF.

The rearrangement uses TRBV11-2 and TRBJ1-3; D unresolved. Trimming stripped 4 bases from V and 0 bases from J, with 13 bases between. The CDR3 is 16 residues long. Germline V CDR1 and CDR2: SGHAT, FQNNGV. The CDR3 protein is CASSWGGSHSGNTIYF. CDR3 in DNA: TGTGCCAGCAGCTGGGGTGGGAGTCACTCTGGAAACACCATATATTTT.

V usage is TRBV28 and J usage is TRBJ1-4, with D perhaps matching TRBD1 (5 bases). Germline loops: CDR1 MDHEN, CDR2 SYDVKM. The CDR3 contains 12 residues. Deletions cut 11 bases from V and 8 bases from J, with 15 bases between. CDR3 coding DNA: TGTGCCGGATCAGGGTTGGACGAAAAACTGTTTTTT. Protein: CAGSGLDEKLFF.

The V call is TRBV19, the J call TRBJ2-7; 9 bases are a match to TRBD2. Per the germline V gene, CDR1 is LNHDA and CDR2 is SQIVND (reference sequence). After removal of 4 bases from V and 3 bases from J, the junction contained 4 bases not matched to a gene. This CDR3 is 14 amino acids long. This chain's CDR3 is CASSRLSGSYEQYF. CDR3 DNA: TGTGCCAGTAGTAGACTTAGCGGGAGCTACGAGCAGTACTTC.

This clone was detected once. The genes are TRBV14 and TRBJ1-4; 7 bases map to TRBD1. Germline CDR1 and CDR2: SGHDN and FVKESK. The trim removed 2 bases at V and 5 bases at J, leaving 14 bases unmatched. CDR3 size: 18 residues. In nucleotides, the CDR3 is TGTGCCAGCAGCCAAAAAAAGGAAGCCCGGGACAGCAATGAAAAACTGTTTTTT. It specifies CASSQKKEARDSNEKLFF.

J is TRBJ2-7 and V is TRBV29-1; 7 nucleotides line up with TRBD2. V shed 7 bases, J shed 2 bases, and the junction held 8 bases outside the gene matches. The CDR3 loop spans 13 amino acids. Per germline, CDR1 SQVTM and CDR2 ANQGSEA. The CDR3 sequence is CSATRRGTYEQYF. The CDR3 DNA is TGCAGCGCTACCCGGCGGGGGACCTACGAGCAGTACTTC.

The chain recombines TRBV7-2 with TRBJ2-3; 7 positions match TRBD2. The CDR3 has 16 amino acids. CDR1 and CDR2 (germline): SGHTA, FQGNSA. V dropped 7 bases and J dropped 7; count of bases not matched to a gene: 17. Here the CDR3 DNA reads TGTGCCAGCACCCCTCGGCGCGGGGGAGGATCAAATACGCAGTATTTT. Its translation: CASTPRRGGGSNTQYF.

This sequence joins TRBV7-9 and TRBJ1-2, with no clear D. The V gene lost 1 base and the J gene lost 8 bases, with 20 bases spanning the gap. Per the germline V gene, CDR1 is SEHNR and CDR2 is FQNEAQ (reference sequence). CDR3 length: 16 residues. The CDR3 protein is CASSLVLSGGADGYTF. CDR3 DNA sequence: TGTGCCAGCAGCTTAGTTCTCTCGGGTGGAGCTGACGGCTACACCTTC. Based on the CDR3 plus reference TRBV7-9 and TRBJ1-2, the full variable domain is DTGVSQNPRHKITKRGQNVTFRCDPISEHNRLYWYRQTLGQGPEFLTYFQNEAQLEKSRLLSDRFSAERPKGSFSTLEIQRTEQGDSAMYLCASSLVLSGGADGYTFGSGTRLTVV.

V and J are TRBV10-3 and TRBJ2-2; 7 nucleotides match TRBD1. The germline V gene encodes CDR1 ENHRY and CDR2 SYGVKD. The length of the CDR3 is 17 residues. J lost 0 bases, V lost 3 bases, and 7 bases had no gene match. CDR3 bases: TGTGCCATCAGTGACCGGGCGACAGGGACGAACACCGGGGAGCTGTTTTTT. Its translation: CAISDRATGTNTGELFF.

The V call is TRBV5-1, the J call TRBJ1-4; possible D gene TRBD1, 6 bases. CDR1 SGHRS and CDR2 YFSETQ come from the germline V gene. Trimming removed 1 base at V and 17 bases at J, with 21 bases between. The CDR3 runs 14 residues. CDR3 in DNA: TGCGCCAGCAGCTTGAGTCTGGGCAGGGGAAGGGGCTTTTTT. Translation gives CASSLSLGRGRGFF.

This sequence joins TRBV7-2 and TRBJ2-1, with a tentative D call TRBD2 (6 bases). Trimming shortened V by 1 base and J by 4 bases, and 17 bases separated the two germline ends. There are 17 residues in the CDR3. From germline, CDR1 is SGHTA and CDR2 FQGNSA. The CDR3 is CASSLEAGAGSYNEQFF. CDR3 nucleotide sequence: TGTGCCAGCAGCTTAGAGGCCGGGGCGGGATCATACAATGAGCAGTTCTTC. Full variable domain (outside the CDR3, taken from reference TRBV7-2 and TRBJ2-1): GAGVSQSPSNKVTEKGKDVELRCDPISGHTALYWYRQSLGQGLEFLIYFQGNSAPDKSGLPSDRFSAERTGGSVSTLTIQRTQQEDSAVYLCASSLEAGAGSYNEQFFGPGTRLTVL.

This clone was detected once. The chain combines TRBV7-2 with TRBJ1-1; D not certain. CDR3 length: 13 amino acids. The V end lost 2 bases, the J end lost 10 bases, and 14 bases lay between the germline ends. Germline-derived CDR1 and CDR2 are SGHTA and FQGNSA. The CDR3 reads CASSLPPPVLAFF. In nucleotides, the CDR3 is TGTGCCAGCAGCTTACCCCCCCCGGTTTTAGCTTTCTTT.

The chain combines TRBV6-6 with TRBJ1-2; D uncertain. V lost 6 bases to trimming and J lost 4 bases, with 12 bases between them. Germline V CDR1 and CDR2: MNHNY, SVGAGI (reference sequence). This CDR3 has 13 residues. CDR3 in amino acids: CASRPGTSYGYTF. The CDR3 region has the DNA TGTGCCAGCAGGCCGGGAACCTCCTATGGCTACACCTTC.

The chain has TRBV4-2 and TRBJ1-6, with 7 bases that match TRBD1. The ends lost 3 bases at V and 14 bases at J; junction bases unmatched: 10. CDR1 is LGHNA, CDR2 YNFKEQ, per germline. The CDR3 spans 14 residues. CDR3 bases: TGTGCCAGCAGCCAGGAACCAGGGGGAAGAGCCCTCCACTTT. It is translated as CASSQEPGGRALHF.

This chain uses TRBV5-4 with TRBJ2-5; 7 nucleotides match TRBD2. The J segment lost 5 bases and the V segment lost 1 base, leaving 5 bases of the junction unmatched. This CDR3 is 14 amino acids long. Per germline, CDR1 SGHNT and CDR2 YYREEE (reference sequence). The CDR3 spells CASSLWGGRETQYF. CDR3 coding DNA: TGTGCCAGCAGCTTGTGGGGGGGACGGGAGACCCAGTACTTC.

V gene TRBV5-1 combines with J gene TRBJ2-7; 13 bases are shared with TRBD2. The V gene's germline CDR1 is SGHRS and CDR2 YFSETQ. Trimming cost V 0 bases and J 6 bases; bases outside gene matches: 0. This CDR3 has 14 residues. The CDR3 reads CASSLGTSGSEQYF. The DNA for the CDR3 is TGCGCCAGCAGCTTGGGGACTAGCGGGAGCGAGCAGTACTTC.